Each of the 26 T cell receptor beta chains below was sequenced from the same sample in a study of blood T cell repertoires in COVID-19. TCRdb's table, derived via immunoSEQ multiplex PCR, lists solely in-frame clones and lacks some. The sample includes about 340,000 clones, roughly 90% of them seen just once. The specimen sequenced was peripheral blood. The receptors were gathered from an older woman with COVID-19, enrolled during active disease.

CDR3 sequence (DNA): TGTGCCAGCAGTAGATACAGGGAAAATGATGGCTACACCTTC. Protein product: CASSRYRENDGYTF. This sequence joins TRBV6-5 and TRBJ1-2; TRBD1 is a possible D gene (6 bases). Germline CDR1 and CDR2: MNHEY and SVGAGI. The CDR3 sequence is 14 residues long. The V end lost 5 bases, the J end lost 6 bases, and 16 bases lay between the germline ends.

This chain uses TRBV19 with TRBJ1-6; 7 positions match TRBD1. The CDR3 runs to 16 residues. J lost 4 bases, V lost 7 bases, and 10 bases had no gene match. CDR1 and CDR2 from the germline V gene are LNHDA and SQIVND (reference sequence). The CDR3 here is CASTSTWDSYNSPLHF. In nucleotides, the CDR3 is TGTGCCAGTACTTCGACCTGGGACAGTTATAATTCACCCCTCCACTTT.

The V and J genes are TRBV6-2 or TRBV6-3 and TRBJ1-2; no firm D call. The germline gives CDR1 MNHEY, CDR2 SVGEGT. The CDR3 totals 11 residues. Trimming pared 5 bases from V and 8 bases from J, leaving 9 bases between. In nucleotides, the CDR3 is TGTGCCAGCAGTGGACTGCTCGGCTACACCTTC. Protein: CASSGLLGYTF.

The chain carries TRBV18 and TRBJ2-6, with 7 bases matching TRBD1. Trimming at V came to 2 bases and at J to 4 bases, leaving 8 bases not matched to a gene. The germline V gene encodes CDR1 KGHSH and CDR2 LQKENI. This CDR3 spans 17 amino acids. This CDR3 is CASSPSQGVTGANVLTF. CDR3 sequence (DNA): TGTGCCAGCTCACCATCCCAGGGGGTTACCGGGGCCAACGTCCTGACTTTC.

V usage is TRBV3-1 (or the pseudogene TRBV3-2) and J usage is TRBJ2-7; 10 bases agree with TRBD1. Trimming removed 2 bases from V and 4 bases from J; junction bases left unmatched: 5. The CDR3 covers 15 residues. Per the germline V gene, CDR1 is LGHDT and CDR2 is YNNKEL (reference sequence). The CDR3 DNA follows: TGTGCCAGCAGCCAACTACCGGGACAGGGGTACGAGCAGTACTTC. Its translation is CASSQLPGQGYEQYF.

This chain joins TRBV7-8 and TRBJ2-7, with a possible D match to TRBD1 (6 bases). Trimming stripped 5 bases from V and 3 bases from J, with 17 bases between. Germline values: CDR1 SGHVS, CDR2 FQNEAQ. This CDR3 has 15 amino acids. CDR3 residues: CASSIHRDIVYEQYF. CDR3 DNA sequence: TGTGCCAGCAGCATCCACCGGGACATCGTCTACGAGCAGTACTTC.

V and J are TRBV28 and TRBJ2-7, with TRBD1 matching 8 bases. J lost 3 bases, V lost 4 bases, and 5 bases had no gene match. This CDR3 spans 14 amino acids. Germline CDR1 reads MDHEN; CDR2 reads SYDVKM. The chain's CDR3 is CASSSGQGFYEQYF. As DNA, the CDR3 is TGTGCCAGCAGTTCAGGACAGGGATTCTACGAGCAGTACTTC.

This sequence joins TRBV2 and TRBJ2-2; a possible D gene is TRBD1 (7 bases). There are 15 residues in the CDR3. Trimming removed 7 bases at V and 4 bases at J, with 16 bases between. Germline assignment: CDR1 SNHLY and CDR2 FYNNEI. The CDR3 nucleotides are TGTGCCAGCACCCCAGGAGGGGGCGGCACCGGGGAGCTGTTTTTT. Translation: CASTPGGGGTGELFF.

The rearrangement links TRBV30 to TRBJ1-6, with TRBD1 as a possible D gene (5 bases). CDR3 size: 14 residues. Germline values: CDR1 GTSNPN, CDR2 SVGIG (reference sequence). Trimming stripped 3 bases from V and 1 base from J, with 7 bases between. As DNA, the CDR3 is TGTGCCTGGAGCAGGGAATCCTATAATTCACCCCTCCACTTT. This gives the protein CAWSRESYNSPLHF. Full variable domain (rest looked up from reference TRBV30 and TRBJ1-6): SQTIHQWPATLVQPVGSPLSLECTVEGTSNPNLYWYRQAAGRGLQLLFYSVGIGQISSEVPQNLSASRPQDRQFILSSKKLLLSDSGFYLCAWSRESYNSPLHFGNGTRLTVT.

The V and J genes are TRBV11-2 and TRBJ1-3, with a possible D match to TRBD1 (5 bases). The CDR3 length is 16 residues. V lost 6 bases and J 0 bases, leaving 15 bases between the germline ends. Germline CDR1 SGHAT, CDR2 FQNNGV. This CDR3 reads CASRRAGPYSGNTIYF. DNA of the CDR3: TGTGCCAGCAGGCGGGCGGGACCGTACTCTGGAAACACCATATATTTT. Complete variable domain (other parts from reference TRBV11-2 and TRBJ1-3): EAGVAQSPRYKIIEKRQSVAFWCNPISGHATLYWYQQILGQGPKLLIQFQNNGVVDDSQLPKDRFSAERLKGVDSTLKIQPAKLEDSAVYLCASRRAGPYSGNTIYFGEGSWLTVV.

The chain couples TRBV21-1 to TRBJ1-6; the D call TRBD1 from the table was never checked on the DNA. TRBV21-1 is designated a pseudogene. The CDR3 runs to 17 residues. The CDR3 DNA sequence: TGTGCCAGCAGCAAAGTCTCAGACACCTCCTATAATTCACCCCTCCACTTT. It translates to CASSKVSDTSYNSPLHF.

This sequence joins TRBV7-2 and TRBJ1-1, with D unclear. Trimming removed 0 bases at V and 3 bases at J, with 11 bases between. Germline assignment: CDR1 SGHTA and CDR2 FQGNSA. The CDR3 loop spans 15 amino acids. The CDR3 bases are TGTGCCAGCAGCTTAGCACAGCCCACATACACTGAAGCTTTCTTT. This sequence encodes CASSLAQPTYTEAFF.

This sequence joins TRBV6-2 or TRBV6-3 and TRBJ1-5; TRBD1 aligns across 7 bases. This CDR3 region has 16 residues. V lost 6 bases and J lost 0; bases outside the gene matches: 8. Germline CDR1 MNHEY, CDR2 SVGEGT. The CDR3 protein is CASSDTGTASNQPQHF. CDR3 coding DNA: TGTGCCAGCAGCGATACCGGGACAGCTAGCAATCAGCCCCAGCATTTT.

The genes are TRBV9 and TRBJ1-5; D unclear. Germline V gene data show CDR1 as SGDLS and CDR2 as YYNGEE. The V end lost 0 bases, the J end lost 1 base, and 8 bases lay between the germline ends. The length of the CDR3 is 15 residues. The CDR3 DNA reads TGTGCCAGCAGCGTAGCCGGCGGGAGCAATCAGCCCCAGCATTTT. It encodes CASSVAGGSNQPQHF.

The CDR3 nucleotides read TGCGCCAGCAGCTTGTTTACTAGCGGGCCGAACACCGGGGAGCTGTTTTTT. Amino acid sequence: CASSLFTSGPNTGELFF. J is TRBJ2-2 and V is TRBV5-1; 9 nucleotides align to TRBD2. This CDR3 spans 17 amino acids. Germline trimming cut 1 base from V and 0 bases from J; bases unmatched to any gene: 4. Germline V gene data show CDR1 as SGHRS and CDR2 as YFSETQ.

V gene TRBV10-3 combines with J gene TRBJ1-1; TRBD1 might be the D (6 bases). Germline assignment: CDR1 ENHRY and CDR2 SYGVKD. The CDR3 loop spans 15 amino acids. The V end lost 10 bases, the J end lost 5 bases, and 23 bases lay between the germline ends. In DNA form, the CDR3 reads TGTGCCACCCTAAGTTTGGGACAACTACAAACTGAAGCTTTCTTT. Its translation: CATLSLGQLQTEAFF.

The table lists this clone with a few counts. Here the CDR3 reads CASSVEATGGTDTQYF. The CDR3 DNA follows: TGTGCCAGCAGCGTAGAGGCAACCGGAGGCACAGATACGCAGTATTTT. The rearrangement uses TRBV9 and TRBJ2-3, with D hard to call. V dropped 0 bases and J dropped 1 base, with 12 bases sitting between them. The CDR3 covers 16 residues. Germline V gene lookup returns CDR1 SGDLS and CDR2 YYNGEE.

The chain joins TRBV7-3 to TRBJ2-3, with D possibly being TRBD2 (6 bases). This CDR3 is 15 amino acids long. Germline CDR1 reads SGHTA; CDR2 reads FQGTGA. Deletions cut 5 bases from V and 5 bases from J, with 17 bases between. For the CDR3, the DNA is TGTGCCAGCAGCCCGAAGGAGGGGATTCGAGATACGCAGTATTTT. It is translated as CASSPKEGIRDTQYF.

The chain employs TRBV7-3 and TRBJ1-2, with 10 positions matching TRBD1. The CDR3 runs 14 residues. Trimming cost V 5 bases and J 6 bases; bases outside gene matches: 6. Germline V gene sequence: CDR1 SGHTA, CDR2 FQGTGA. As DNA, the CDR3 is TGTGCCAGCAGCACAGGGACAGGGGATAATGGCTACACCTTC. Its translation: CASSTGTGDNGYTF.

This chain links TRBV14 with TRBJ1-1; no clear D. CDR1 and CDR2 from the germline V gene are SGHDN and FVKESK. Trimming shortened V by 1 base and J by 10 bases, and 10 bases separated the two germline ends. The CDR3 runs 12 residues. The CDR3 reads CASSQAGPGAFF. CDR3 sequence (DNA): TGTGCCAGCAGCCAAGCCGGTCCGGGAGCTTTCTTT. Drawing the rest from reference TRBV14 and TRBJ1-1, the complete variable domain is EAGVTQFPSHSVIEKGQTVTLRCDPISGHDNLYWYRRVMGKEIKFLLHFVKESKQDESGMPNNRFLAERTGGTYSTLKVQPAELEDSGVYFCASSQAGPGAFFGQGTRLTVV.

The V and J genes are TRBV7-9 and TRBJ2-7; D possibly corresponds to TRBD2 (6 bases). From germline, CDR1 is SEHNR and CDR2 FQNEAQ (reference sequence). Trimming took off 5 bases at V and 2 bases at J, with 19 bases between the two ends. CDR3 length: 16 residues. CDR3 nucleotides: TGTGCCAGCAGCATACCCTATCGGGACTTAACCTACGAGCAGTACTTC. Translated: CASSIPYRDLTYEQYF. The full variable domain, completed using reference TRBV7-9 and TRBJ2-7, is DTGVSQNPRHKITKRGQNVTFRCDPISEHNRLYWYRQTLGQGPEFLTYFQNEAQLEKSRLLSDRFSAERPKGSFSTLEIQRTEQGDSAMYLCASSIPYRDLTYEQYFGPGTRLTVT.

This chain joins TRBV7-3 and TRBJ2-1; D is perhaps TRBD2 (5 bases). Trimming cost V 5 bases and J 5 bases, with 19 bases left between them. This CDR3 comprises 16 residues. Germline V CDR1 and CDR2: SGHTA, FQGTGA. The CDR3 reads CASSTRRSTGDNEQFF. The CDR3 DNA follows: TGTGCCAGCAGCACCCGCCGTTCTACCGGGGACAATGAGCAGTTCTTC.

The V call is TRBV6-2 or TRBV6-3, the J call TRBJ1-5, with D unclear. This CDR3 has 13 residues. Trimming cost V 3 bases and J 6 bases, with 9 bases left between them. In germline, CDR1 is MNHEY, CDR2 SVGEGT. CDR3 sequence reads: CASSYNEAQPQHF. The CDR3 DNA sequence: TGTGCCAGCAGTTATAATGAGGCTCAGCCCCAGCATTTT.

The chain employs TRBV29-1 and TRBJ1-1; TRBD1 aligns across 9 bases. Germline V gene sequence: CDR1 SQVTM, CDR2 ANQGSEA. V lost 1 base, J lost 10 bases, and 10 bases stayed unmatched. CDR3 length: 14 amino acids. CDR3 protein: CSVEVQGARLGAFF. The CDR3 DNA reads TGCAGCGTTGAAGTACAGGGGGCGCGATTAGGAGCTTTCTTT. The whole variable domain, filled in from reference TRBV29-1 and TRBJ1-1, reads SAVISQKPSRDICQRGTSLTIQCQVDSQVTMMFWYRQQPGQSLTLIATANQGSEATYESGFVIDKFPISRPNLTFSTLTVSNMSPEDSSIYLCSVEVQGARLGAFFGQGTRLTVV.

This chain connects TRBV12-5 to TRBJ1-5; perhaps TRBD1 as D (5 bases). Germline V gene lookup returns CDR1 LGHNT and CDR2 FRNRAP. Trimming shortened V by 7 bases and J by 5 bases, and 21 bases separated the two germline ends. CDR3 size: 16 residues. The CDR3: CASASPGGSVYQPQHF. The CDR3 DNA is TGTGCTAGTGCCTCCCCCGGGGGGTCCGTATATCAGCCCCAGCATTTT. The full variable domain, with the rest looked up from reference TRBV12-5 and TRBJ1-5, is DARVTQTPRHKVTEMGQEVTMRCQPILGHNTVFWYRQTMMQGLELLAYFRNRAPLDDSGMPKDRFSAEMPDATLATLKIQPSEPRDSAVYFCASASPGGSVYQPQHFGDGTRLSIL.

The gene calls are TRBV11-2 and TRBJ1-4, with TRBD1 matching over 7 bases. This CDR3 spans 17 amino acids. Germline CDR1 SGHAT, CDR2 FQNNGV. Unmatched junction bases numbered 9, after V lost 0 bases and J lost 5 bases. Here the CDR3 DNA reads TGTGCCAGCAGCTTAGATCTCTCCGGGACAGAGAATGAAAAACTGTTTTTT. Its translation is CASSLDLSGTENEKLFF.